The present T cell receptor (beta chain) was sequenced within a study of CD4 T cells in relation to SARS-CoV-2 and coronaviruses (dated by TCRdb to about 2021). Background on the whole study: The ViraFEST assay cultured PBMCs with antigen for roughly 10 days, then sequenced TCR beta CDR3s to find antigen-specific clonal expansions. Samples from a few pre-COVID donors and the naive versus memory experiments were sequenced with the Adaptive Biotechnologies TCR-sequencing kit; other data were Illumina-based. HLA restriction was mapped for shared crossreactive spike epitopes using patient-derived lymphoblastoid cell lines. At the level of individual TCR clonotypes, the study measured memory CD4+ T cell crossreactivity between SARS-CoV-2 spike protein and common cold coronavirus spike proteins. A different TCR-beta assay, based on Illumina, was used to sequence expansion assays from other donors in the study. Across all 12 patients in the convalescent cohort, the median age was roughly 40 years, with a range of about 21 to 80 years. The roughly twelve convalescent patients included 8 males and 4 females; two subjects were Hispanic. Overall study results and their limits: Sequencing naive versus memory cells indicated that the assay picks up memory recall responses, not primary responses primed during culture. Crossreactive clones showed significantly weaker SARS-CoV-2-driven expansion than monoreactive clones, consistent with antigenic imprinting. Small numbers of patients and of tested TCRs were a limitation of the study. In 65% to 70% of donors, memory CD4+ clonotypes turned up that crossrecognized SARS-CoV-2 and at least one common cold coronavirus spike. Pre-pandemic and post-infection samples were not both contributed by any donor, so tracing of the source of pre-existing responses was limited. Because the crossreactivity analysis focused on spike protein, crossreactivity against other viral proteins was not assessed.

To separate naive from memory CD4+ T cells, cryopreserved PBMCs first underwent CD4 enrichment and then EasySep naive CD4+ T cell enrichment. For about ten days, about 92,000 sorted naive or memory CD4+ T cells were cultured together with CEF peptides and T cell-depleted PBMCs at a 1:1 ratio. In general, every peptide culture condition was set up in three replicate wells. Ficoll-Paque PLUS gradient centrifugation was used to isolate PBMCs from leukapheresis product or whole blood. PBMCs were either cryopreserved at -140°C or used fresh in the expansion assay. The QIAamp Micro DNA Kit was used to extract genomic DNA from the CD4+ T cells. DNA from CEF-cultured naive and memory CD4+ T cells underwent immunoSEQ TCR-beta sequencing at survey level. Processing in the source paper ran as follows. During preprocessing, nonproductive sequences were removed, as were CDR3s that did not start with C, did not end with F or W, or were shorter than 7 amino acids. Antigen-specific clonotypes were called with the MANAFEST web app on the basis of expansion relative to the reference and to other culture wells. A clone was considered positive if the clone showed significant expansion compared with the reference culture in 2 of 3 replicate wells at an FDR below 0.05. Positive clones also required significant expansion versus all other tandem wells and an odds ratio above 5. Cultured and uncultured naive and memory CD4+ repertoires were searched for CDR3s previously identified as spike- and CEF-reactive. Pairwise Levenshtein distance, computed with the stringdist R package after three terminal residues were trimmed from each end, was used as the measure of CDR3 homology. Here the immuneACCESS table is served through TCRdb, limited to in-frame sequences with V and J called. Missing clones are a known gap in these copies; in checked studies unresolved V genes cover under half, and the rest lacks a known reason. The V and J calls and clone size were taken over from that table, and D and trimming were inferred from the DNA. This sample comprises about 36,000 clones, around 77% of them detected only once. Of the sample, about a fifth falls within the top ten clones.

As concerns this clone: The antigen it recognizes is unknown. The record has no base qualities; no much larger clone is one base away.

Deletion took 5 bases off V and 1 base off J, with a span of 11 bases between the germline ends. Taken from the germline V gene (reference sequence), the CDR1 and CDR2 loops are MNHEY and SMNVEV. Spanning cysteine to phenylalanine, the CDR3 consists of 15 amino acids. Only CDR3 DNA remains: 45 bases, in frame from the first base. The origin of this receptor is an adult with COVID-19. The sequencing sample was made of memory CD4+ T cells from PBMCs, cultured in vitro. In the paper's terms, the cell subset or site label means: memory (non-naive) CD4+ T cells. The rearranged chain carries TRBV27 and TRBJ1-4; a tentative D match to TRBD1 spans 6 bases. The nucleotide sequence reads as follows: TGTGCCAGCAGTCCACTACAGGGAACTAATGAAAAACTGTTTTTT. Protein translation: CASSPLQGTNEKLFF.